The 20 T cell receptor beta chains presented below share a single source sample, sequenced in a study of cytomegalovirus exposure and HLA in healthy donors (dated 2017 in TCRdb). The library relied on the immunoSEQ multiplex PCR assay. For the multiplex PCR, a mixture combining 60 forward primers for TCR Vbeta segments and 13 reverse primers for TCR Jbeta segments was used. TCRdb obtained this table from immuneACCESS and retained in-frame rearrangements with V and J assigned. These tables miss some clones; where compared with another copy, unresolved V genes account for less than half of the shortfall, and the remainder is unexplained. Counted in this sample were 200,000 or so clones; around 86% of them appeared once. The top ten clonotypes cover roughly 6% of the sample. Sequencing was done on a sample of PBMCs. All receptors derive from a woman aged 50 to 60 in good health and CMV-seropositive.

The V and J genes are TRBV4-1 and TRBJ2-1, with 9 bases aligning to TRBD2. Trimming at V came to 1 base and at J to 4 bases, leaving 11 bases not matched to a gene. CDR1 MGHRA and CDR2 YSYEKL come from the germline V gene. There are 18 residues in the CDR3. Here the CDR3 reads CASSQATQVAGEYNEQFF. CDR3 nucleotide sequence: TGCGCCAGCAGCCAAGCTACTCAGGTAGCGGGGGAATACAATGAGCAGTTCTTC.

CDR3 in DNA: TGTGCCAGCAGCTTGAGGCAGGCCAGGTACGAGCAGTACTTC. Translation: CASSLRQARYEQYF. The gene calls are TRBV5-6 and TRBJ2-7; no firm D call. The CDR3 runs 14 residues. In germline, CDR1 is SGHDT, CDR2 YYEEEE. The V gene lost 1 base and the J gene lost 4 bases, with 12 bases spanning the gap.

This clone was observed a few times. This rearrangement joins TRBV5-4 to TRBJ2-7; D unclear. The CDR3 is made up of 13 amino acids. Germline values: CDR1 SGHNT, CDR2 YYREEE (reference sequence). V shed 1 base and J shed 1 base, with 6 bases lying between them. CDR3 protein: CASSLRQSYEQYF. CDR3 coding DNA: TGTGCCAGCAGCTTGCGTCAGTCCTACGAGCAGTACTTC. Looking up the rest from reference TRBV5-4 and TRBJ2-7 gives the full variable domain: ETGVTQSPTHLIKTRGQQVTLRCSSQSGHNTVSWYQQALGQGPQFIFQYYREEENGRGNFPPRFSGLQFPNYSSELNVNALELDDSALYLCASSLRQSYEQYFGPGTRLTVT.

The CDR3 DNA follows: TGTGCCAGCAGCTGGGGAGGGCAGGGGACCGGGGAGCTGTTTTTT. Translated: CASSWGGQGTGELFF. The genes are TRBV11-2 and TRBJ2-2, with TRBD2 as a possible D gene (7 bases). V was clipped by 4 bases and J by 5 bases, with 14 bases between them. The CDR3 is 15 amino acids. The V gene's germline CDR1 is SGHAT and CDR2 FQNNGV.

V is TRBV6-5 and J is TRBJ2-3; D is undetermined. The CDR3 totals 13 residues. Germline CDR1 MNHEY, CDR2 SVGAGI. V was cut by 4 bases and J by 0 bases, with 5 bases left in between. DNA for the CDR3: TGTGCCAGCAGTTCCACTAGCACAGATACGCAGTATTTT. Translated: CASSSTSTDTQYF.

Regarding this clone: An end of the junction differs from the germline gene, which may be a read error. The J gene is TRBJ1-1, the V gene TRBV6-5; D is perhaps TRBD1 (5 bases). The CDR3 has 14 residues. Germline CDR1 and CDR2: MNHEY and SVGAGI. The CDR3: CVSSYGGVNTEAFF. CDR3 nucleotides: TGTGTCAGCAGTTACGGGGGGGTGAACACTGAAGCTTTCTTT.

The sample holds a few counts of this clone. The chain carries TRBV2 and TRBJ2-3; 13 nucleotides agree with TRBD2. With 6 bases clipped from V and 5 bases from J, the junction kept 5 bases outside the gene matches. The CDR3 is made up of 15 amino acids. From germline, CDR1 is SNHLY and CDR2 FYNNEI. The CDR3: CASRAGTSGKDTQYF. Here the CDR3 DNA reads TGTGCCAGCAGGGCCGGGACTAGCGGGAAAGATACGCAGTATTTT.

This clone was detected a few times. The CDR3 nucleotides are TGTGCCAGCAGCAAAGGACGGGTCCTACAAGAGACCCAGTACTTC. This gives the protein CASSKGRVLQETQYF. The chain combines TRBV21-1 with TRBJ2-5; TRBD2 reflects the table's D call only, with no check against the DNA. TRBV21-1 has pseudogene status. CDR3 length: 15 amino acids.

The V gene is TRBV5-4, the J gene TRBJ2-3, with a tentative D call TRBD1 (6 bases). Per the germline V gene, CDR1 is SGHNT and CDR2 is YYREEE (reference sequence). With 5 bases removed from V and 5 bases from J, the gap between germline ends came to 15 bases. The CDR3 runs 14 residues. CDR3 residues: CASREQTGLDTQYF. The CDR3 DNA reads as TGTGCCAGCAGGGAACAGACAGGTTTAGATACGCAGTATTTT.

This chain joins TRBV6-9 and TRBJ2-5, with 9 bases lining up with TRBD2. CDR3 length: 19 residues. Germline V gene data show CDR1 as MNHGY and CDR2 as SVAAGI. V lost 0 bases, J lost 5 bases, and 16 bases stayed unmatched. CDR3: CASSYSYLRLAGARETQYF. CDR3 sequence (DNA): TGTGCCAGCAGTTATTCCTATCTGAGGTTAGCGGGGGCCCGGGAGACCCAGTACTTC.

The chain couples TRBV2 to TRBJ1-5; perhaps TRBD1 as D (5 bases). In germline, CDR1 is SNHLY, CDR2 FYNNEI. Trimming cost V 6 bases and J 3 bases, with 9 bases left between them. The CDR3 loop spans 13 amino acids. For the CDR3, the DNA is TGTGCCAGCAGACGGGACTTCAATCAGCCCCAGCATTTT. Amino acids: CASRRDFNQPQHF. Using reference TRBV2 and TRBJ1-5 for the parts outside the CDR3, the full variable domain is EPEVTQTPSHQVTQMGQEVILRCVPISNHLYFYWYRQILGQKVEFLVSFYNNEISEKSEIFDDQFSVERPDGSNFTLKIRSTKLEDSAMYFCASRRDFNQPQHFGDGTRLSIL.

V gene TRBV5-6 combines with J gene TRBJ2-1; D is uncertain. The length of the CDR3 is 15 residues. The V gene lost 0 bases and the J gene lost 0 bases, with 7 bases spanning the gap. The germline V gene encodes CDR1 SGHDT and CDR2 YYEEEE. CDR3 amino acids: CASSLVASSYNEQFF. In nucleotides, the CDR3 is TGTGCCAGCAGCTTGGTGGCTAGCTCCTACAATGAGCAGTTCTTC. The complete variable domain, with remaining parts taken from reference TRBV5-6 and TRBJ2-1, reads DAGVTQSPTHLIKTRGQQVTLRCSPKSGHDTVSWYQQALGQGPQFIFQYYEEEERQRGNFPDRFSGHQFPNYSSELNVNALLLGDSALYLCASSLVASSYNEQFFGPGTRLTVL.

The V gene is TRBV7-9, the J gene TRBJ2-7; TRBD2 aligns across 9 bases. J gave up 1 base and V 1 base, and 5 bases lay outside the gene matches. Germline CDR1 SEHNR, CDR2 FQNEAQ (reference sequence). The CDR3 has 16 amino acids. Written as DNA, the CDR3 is TGTGCCAGCAGCTTAGGTAGCGGGAGACTGTCCTACGAGCAGTACTTC. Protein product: CASSLGSGRLSYEQYF. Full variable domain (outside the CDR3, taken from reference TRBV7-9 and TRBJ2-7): DTGVSQNPRHKITKRGQNVTFRCDPISEHNRLYWYRQTLGQGPEFLTYFQNEAQLEKSRLLSDRFSAERPKGSFSTLEIQRTEQGDSAMYLCASSLGSGRLSYEQYFGPGTRLTVT.

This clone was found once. DNA of the CDR3: TGTGCCAGCAGTGTTTTAGCTGGCAACGAGCAGTACTTC. Its protein product is CASSVLAGNEQYF. V is TRBV2 and J is TRBJ2-7; no firm D call. Germline V gene data show CDR1 as SNHLY and CDR2 as FYNNEI. The germline V and J ends were trimmed by 4 bases and 5 bases, with 12 bases remaining between them. The CDR3 length is 13 residues.

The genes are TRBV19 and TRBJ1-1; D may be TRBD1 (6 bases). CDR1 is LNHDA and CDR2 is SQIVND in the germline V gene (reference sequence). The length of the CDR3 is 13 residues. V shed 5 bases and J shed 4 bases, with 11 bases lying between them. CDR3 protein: CASSPQGFTEAFF. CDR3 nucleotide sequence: TGTGCCAGTAGTCCTCAGGGGTTCACTGAAGCTTTCTTT.

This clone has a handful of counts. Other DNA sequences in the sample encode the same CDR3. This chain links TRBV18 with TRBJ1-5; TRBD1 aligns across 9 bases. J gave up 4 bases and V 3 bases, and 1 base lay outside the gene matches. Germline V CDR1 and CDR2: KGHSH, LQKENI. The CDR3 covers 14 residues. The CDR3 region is CASSPTGGNQPQHF. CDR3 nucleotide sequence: TGTGCCAGCTCACCGACAGGGGGTAATCAGCCCCAGCATTTT.

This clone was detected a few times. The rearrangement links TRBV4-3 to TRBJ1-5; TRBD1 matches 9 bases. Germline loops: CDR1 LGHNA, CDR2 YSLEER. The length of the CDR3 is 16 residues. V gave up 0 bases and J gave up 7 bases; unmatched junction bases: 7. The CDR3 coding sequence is TGCGCCAGCAGCCAAGATGTGGGCGGGACAGGGCAGCCCCAGCATTTT. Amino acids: CASSQDVGGTGQPQHF.

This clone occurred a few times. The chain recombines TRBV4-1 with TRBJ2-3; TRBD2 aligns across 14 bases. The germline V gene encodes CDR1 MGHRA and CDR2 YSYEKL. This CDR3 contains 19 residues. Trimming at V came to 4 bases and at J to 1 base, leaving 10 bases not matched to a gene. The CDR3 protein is CASSRGTSGRSLGTDTQYF. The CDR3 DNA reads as TGCGCCAGCAGCCGCGGGACTAGCGGGAGATCGCTTGGCACAGATACGCAGTATTTT.

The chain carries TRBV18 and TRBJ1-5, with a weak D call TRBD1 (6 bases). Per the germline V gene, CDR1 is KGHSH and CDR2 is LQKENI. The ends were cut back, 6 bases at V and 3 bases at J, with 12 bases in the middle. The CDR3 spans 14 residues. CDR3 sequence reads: CASSQQGSNQPQHF. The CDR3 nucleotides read TGTGCCAGCTCTCAACAGGGTTCCAATCAGCCCCAGCATTTT.

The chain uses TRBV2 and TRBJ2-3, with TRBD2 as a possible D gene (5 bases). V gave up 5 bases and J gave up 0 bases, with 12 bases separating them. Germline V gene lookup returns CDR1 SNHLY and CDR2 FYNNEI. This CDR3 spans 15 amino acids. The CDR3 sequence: CASSQSGSSTDTQYF. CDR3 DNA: TGTGCCAGCAGTCAAAGCGGATCTAGCACAGATACGCAGTATTTT.